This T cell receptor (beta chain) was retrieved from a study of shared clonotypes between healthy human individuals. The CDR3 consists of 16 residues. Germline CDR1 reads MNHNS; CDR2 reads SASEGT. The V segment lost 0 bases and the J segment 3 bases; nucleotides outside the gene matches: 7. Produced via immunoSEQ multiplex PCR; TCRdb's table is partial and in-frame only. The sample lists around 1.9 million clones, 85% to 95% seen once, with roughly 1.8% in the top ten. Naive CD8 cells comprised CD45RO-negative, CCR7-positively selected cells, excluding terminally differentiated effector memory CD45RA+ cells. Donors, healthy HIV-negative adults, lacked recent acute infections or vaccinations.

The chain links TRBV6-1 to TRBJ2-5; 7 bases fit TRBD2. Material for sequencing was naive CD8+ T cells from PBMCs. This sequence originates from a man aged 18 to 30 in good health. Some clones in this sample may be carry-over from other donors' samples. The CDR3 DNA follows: TGTGCCAGCAGTGAAGCCGCCCCGGGAGGTGAAGAGACCCAGTACTTC. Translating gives CASSEAAPGGEETQYF.